The rows below give T cell receptor beta chains drawn from one sample of a study of T-cell reconstitution after alpha-beta-depleted transplantation in children. Each CDR3 protein is one row after TCRdb ran MiXCR on the PCR reads. Of almost 250,000 distinct CDR3 sequences in the sample, 25% were seen once. Sequenced material: PBMCs, taken before TCRalphabeta/CD19-depleted stem cell transplant. The receptors here all came from a girl under 10 years old with Fanconi anemia, due to receive a stem cell transplant. CDR3s include the opening cysteine and the closing phenylalanine or tryptophan. The D gene is left open where the match is weak. The size of a clone is reported for some rows only, either as once, few or many, or as a class for expanded clones.

D gene: .
CDR3 length: 11
V gene: TRBV20-1
J gene: TRBJ2-7
clone size: .
CDR3 protein: CSARVGHEQYF
CDR3 DNA: TGCAGTGCTAGAGTTGGACACGAGCAGTACTTC

D gene: TRBD2
CDR3 length: 16
V gene: TRBV9
J gene: TRBJ2-1
clone size: many
CDR3 protein: CASSVRLAGSYNEQFF
CDR3 DNA: TGTGCCAGCAGCGTTAGGCTAGCGGGATCCTACAATGAGCAGTTCTTC

D gene: TRBD1
CDR3 length: 15
V gene: TRBV5-1
J gene: TRBJ2-5
clone size: few
CDR3 protein: CASSLVPGQEETQYF
CDR3 DNA: TGCGCCAGCAGCTTGGTTCCGGGACAGGAGGAGACCCAGTACTTC

D gene: TRBD2
CDR3 length: 15
V gene: TRBV4-1
J gene: TRBJ2-7
clone size: once
CDR3 protein: CASSQVTSGPYEQYF
CDR3 DNA: TGCGCCAGCAGCCAAGTCACTAGCGGGCCCTACGAGCAGTACTTC

D gene: TRBD1
CDR3 length: 19
V gene: TRBV14
J gene: TRBJ2-1
clone size: .
CDR3 protein: CASSQETPTGVSSYNEQFF
CDR3 DNA: TGTGCCAGCAGCCAAGAAACACCTACAGGGGTGAGCTCCTACAATGAGCAGTTCTTC

D gene: .
CDR3 length: 14
V gene: TRBV12-5
J gene: TRBJ1-2
clone size: few
CDR3 protein: CASGFGTRTYGYTF
CDR3 DNA: TGTGCTAGTGGTTTCGGTACAAGGACCTATGGCTACACCTTC

D gene: TRBD2
CDR3 length: 14
V gene: TRBV20-1
J gene: TRBJ2-7
clone size: many
CDR3 protein: CSACPSGQLYEQYF
CDR3 DNA: TGCAGTGCTTGTCCTAGCGGGCAGCTCTACGAGCAGTACTTC

D gene: .
CDR3 length: 12
V gene: TRBV12-3/TRBV12-4
J gene: TRBJ2-3
clone size: .
CDR3 protein: CASSLGGRGGYF
CDR3 DNA: TGTGCCAGCAGTTTAGGCGGCCGTGGGGGGTATTTT

D gene: .
CDR3 length: 11
V gene: TRBV24-1
J gene: TRBJ2-7
clone size: .
CDR3 protein: CATSDFSEQYF
CDR3 DNA: TGTGCCACCAGTGATTTCTCCGAGCAGTACTTC

D gene: .
CDR3 length: 13
V gene: TRBV12-3/TRBV12-4
J gene: TRBJ2-7
clone size: many
CDR3 protein: CASSFPATYEQYF
CDR3 DNA: TGTGCCAGCAGTTTTCCAGCCACCTACGAGCAGTACTTC

D gene: .
CDR3 length: 10
V gene: TRBV28
J gene: TRBJ2-7
clone size: .
CDR3 protein: CATGTYEQYF
CDR3 DNA: TGCGCAACAGGTACCTACGAGCAGTACTTC

D gene: TRBD2
CDR3 length: 14
V gene: TRBV7-2
J gene: TRBJ2-7
clone size: .
CDR3 protein: CASSTSGGNYEQYF
CDR3 DNA: TGTGCCAGCAGCACTAGCGGGGGGAACTACGAGCAGTACTTC

D gene: .
CDR3 length: 17
V gene: TRBV20-1
J gene: TRBJ2-1
clone size: .
CDR3 protein: CSAREPSGEVLYNEQFF
CDR3 DNA: TGCAGTGCTAGAGAACCCAGCGGCGAGGTCCTGTACAATGAGCAGTTCTTC

D gene: .
CDR3 length: 19
V gene: TRBV27
J gene: TRBJ1-5
clone size: few
CDR3 protein: CASSLSGPEVWAKNQPQHF
CDR3 DNA: TGTGCCAGCAGTTTATCGGGACCCGAAGTCTGGGCCAAAAATCAGCCCCAGCATTTT

D gene: .
CDR3 length: 10
V gene: TRBV20-1
J gene: TRBJ2-7
clone size: few
CDR3 protein: CSALAVEQYF
CDR3 DNA: TGCAGTGCCTTAGCCGTCGAGCAGTACTTC

D gene: TRBD2
CDR3 length: 20
V gene: TRBV11-2
J gene: TRBJ2-1
clone size: many
CDR3 protein: CASSLEGAPGLAGGGGEQFF
CDR3 DNA: TGTGCCAGCAGCTTAGAGGGGGCACCGGGACTAGCGGGAGGAGGGGGTGAGCAGTTCTTC

D gene: .
CDR3 length: 12
V gene: TRBV20-1
J gene: TRBJ2-5
clone size: .
CDR3 protein: CSATVVRETQYF
CDR3 DNA: TGCAGTGCCACTGTCGTAAGGGAGACCCAGTACTTC

D gene: TRBD1
CDR3 length: 12
V gene: TRBV20-1
J gene: TRBJ1-2
clone size: .
CDR3 protein: CSARPTGYGYTF
CDR3 DNA: TGCAGTGCTAGACCGACAGGGTATGGCTACACCTTC

D gene: .
CDR3 length: 13
V gene: TRBV7-6
J gene: TRBJ2-1
clone size: .
CDR3 protein: CASSPRNRNEQFF
CDR3 DNA: TGTGCCAGCAGCCCCAGGAACAGAAATGAGCAGTTCTTC

D gene: .
CDR3 length: 14
V gene: TRBV12-3/TRBV12-4
J gene: TRBJ2-1
clone size: many
CDR3 protein: CASSFWGDYNEQFF
CDR3 DNA: TGTGCCAGCAGTTTCTGGGGGGACTACAATGAGCAGTTCTTC

D gene: .
CDR3 length: 15
V gene: TRBV25-1
J gene: TRBJ2-3
clone size: many
CDR3 protein: CASSEYWRLTDTQYF
CDR3 DNA: TGTGCCAGCAGTGAATACTGGCGTCTCACAGATACGCAGTATTTT

D gene: TRBD2
CDR3 length: 12
V gene: TRBV29-1
J gene: TRBJ2-1
clone size: few
CDR3 protein: CSVVTSANEQFF
CDR3 DNA: TGCAGCGTTGTAACTAGCGCTAATGAGCAGTTCTTC

D gene: TRBD2
CDR3 length: 14
V gene: TRBV25-1
J gene: TRBJ2-5
clone size: few
CDR3 protein: CASSVGRGEETQYF
CDR3 DNA: TGTGCCAGCAGCGTTGGACGGGGGGAAGAGACCCAGTACTTC

D gene: TRBD1
CDR3 length: 12
V gene: TRBV27
J gene: TRBJ2-7
clone size: .
CDR3 protein: CASSSTGAEQYF
CDR3 DNA: TGTGCCAGCAGTTCGACAGGGGCCGAGCAGTACTTC

D gene: TRBD2
CDR3 length: 24
V gene: TRBV12-3/TRBV12-4
J gene: TRBJ2-4
clone size: few
CDR3 protein: CASSLSLAGGEGRWTYLAKNIQYF
CDR3 DNA: TGTGCCAGCAGTTTGAGTCTAGCGGGAGGAGAGGGGCGTTGGACTTACCTAGCCAAAAACATTCAGTACTTC

D gene: .
CDR3 length: 12
V gene: TRBV7-2
J gene: TRBJ2-7
clone size: many
CDR3 protein: CASSRQQYEQYF
CDR3 DNA: TGTGCCAGCAGCAGACAGCAATACGAGCAGTACTTC

D gene: TRBD2
CDR3 length: 13
V gene: TRBV3-1
J gene: TRBJ2-1
clone size: many
CDR3 protein: CASSQGLAGGTFF
CDR3 DNA: TGTGCCAGCAGCCAAGGACTAGCGGGAGGAACGTTCTTC

D gene: TRBD1
CDR3 length: 13
V gene: TRBV10-3
J gene: TRBJ2-5
clone size: .
CDR3 protein: CATSDRGQETQYF
CDR3 DNA: TGTGCCACCTCCGACAGGGGCCAAGAGACCCAGTACTTC

D gene: .
CDR3 length: 14
V gene: TRBV12-3/TRBV12-4
J gene: TRBJ2-7
clone size: many
CDR3 protein: CASSFSYRVYEQYF
CDR3 DNA: TGTGCCAGCAGTTTCAGTTACAGGGTCTACGAGCAGTACTTC